A selection of T cell receptor beta chains follows, all from one sample in a study of metastatic and nonmetastatic thyroid tumors. Using MiXCR, TCRdb reanalyzed the PCR reads. The sample holds around 20,000 clones, about 12% seen once. Source material: blood. The receptors here all came from a female donor with papillary thyroid cancer or a benign thyroid nodule (not recorded which). Some clones in this sample may be carry-over from other donors' samples. Both conserved end residues are part of each CDR3. The D gene is left open where the match is weak. The size entry is marked missing in some rows and otherwise reads once, few, many or a size class.

>many|NA|TRBJ1-4|TRBV28
TGTGCCAGCAGTTTATGGGTTAATGAAAAACTGTTTTTT
CASSLWVNEKLFF
>once|NA|TRBJ2-7|TRBV20-1
TGCAGTGCTAGTTTGTGGAGTCGGGGGTCCTACGAGCAGTACTTC
CSASLWSRGSYEQYF
>many|NA|TRBJ2-1|TRBV3-1
TGTGCCAGCAGCCAATACCGGGAGCAGTTCTTC
CASSQYREQFF
>NA|TRBD1|TRBJ1-4|TRBV20-1
TGCAGTGCTAGACTGAACAGGGGAGGGAGAGAGGAAAAACTGTTTTTT
CSARLNRGGREEKLFF
>medium-sized|NA|TRBJ2-7|TRBV27
TGTGCCAGCAGTTTTGGGGGGCCTACCTCAGAGCAGTACTTC
CASSFGGPTSEQYF
>many|NA|TRBJ2-3|TRBV12-5
TGTGCTAGTGGTTTAAGGCATTCTATGGGCACAGATACGCAGTATTTT
CASGLRHSMGTDTQYF
>many|TRBD1|TRBJ2-7|TRBV5-1
TGCGCCAGCAGCCACCCCGGCGGGGGACAGGGTCGCGTCGAGCAGTACTTC
CASSHPGGGQGRVEQYF
>NA|NA|TRBJ2-1|TRBV19
TGTGCCAGTAGTATTGGTCTAGCAAATGAGCAGTTCTTC
CASSIGLANEQFF
>NA|NA|TRBJ2-1|TRBV5-4
TGTGCCAGCTGGATGTGGGCCTACAATGAGCAGTTCTTC
CASWMWAYNEQFF
>NA|NA|TRBJ1-5|TRBV20-1
TGCAGTGCTACATGGGGGACGGGCAACAATAAGCCCCAGCATTTT
CSATWGTGNNKPQHF
>many|NA|TRBJ1-3|TRBV12-3/TRBV12-4
TGTGCCAGCAGTTTAGCGCTTTCTGGAAACACCATATATTTT
CASSLALSGNTIYF
>many|TRBD2|TRBJ2-1|TRBV29-1
TGCAGCGTTGAAGCTGGGACTAGCGGGAGAGTCGACAATGAGCAGTTCTTC
CSVEAGTSGRVDNEQFF
>many|TRBD2|TRBJ2-5|TRBV4-2
TGTGCCAGCAGCCGGGAGGGTAGGCGGGGAAATGTAGAGACCCAGTACTTC
CASSREGRRGNVETQYF
>many|NA|TRBJ2-5|TRBV7-7
TGTGCTAGCAGCCCCAAGGAGACCCAGTACTTC
CASSPKETQYF
>many|NA|TRBJ2-1|TRBV7-8
TGTGCCAGCAGCTTTAGAATTGAGCAGTTCTTC
CASSFRIEQFF
>NA|TRBD1|TRBJ1-4|TRBV20-1
TGCAGTGCCCTCCCGCGACAGGGGAATGAAAAACTGTTTTTT
CSALPRQGNEKLFF
>NA|TRBD1|TRBJ1-1|TRBV6-2/TRBV6-3
TGTGCCAGCAGTTATAGGGACAGGGTGCTCGCTGAAGCTTTCTTT
CASSYRDRVLAEAFF
>many|TRBD1|TRBJ2-4|TRBV28
TGTGCCAGCAGTTTCTTAGGACAGGGGGGATCTAAAAACATTCAGTACTTC
CASSFLGQGGSKNIQYF
>many|NA|TRBJ1-4|TRBV9
TGTGCCAGCAGCGTAGAGGGGGGGAGGTCAAAACTGTTTTTT
CASSVEGGRSKLFF
>few|NA|TRBJ2-1|TRBV5-4
TGTGCCAGCGGGATGTGGGCCTACAATGAGCAGTTCTTC
CASGMWAYNEQFF
>NA|TRBD1|TRBJ2-5|TRBV7-2
TGTGCCAGCGGCTCATCCCCCGGGACAGGGGGAGAGACCCAGCACTTC
CASGSSPGTGGETQHF
>medium-sized|NA|TRBJ2-2|TRBV28
TGTGCCAGCAGTACAGGGAATGAAGCCGGGGAGCTGTTTTTT
CASSTGNEAGELFF
>many|TRBD1|TRBJ1-5|TRBV6-6
TGTGCCAGCAGTCCTCTCATACGACAGGGGCGGATTAGCAATCAGCCCCAGCATTTT
CASSPLIRQGRISNQPQHF
>many|TRBD1|TRBJ1-1|TRBV6-2/TRBV6-3
TGTGCCACTGCCGGGACAGGAAACACTGAAGCTTTCTTT
CATAGTGNTEAFF
>many|NA|TRBJ2-1|TRBV7-6
TGTGCCAGCAGCTTAGAACCGGGATACTCCAATGAGCAGTTCTTC
CASSLEPGYSNEQFF